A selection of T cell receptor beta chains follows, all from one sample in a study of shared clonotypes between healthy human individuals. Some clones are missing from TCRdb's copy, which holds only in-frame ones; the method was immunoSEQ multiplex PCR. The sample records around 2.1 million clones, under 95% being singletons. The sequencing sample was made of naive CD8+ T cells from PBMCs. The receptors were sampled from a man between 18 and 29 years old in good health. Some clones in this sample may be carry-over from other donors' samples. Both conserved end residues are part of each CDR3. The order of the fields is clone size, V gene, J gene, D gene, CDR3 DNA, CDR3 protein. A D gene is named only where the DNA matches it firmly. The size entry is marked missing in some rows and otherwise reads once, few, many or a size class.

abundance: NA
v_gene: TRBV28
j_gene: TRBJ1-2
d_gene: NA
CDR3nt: TGTGCCAGCAGTTTCACCGACGGAGGCTATGGCTACACCTTC
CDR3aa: CASSFTDGGYGYTF

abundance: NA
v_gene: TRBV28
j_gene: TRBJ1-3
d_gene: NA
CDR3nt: TGTGCCAGCAGCTTTCGGGGATCTGGAAACACCATATATTTT
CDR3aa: CASSFRGSGNTIYF

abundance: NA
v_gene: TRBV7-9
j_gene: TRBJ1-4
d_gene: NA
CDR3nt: TGTGCCAGCAGCCCCGGGGAGGGTTGGCTTAAAAATGAAAAACTGTTTTTT
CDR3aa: CASSPGEGWLKNEKLFF

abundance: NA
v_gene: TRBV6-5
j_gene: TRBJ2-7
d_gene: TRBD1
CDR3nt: TGTGCCAGCAGTTATAACAGGGGGTACGAGCAGTACTTC
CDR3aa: CASSYNRGYEQYF

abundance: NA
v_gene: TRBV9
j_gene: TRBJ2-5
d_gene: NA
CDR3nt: TGTGCCAGCAGCGTAGGTCGGCAGGGGATTGCAGAGACCCAGTACTTC
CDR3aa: CASSVGRQGIAETQYF

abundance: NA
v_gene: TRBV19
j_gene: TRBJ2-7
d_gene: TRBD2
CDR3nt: TGTGCCAGCGGTAGCGGGATGAGTTCCTACGAGCAGTACTTC
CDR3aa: CASGSGMSSYEQYF

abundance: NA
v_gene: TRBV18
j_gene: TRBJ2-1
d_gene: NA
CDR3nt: TGTGCCAGCTCACCATCGAGGGATGAGCAGTTCTTC
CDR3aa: CASSPSRDEQFF

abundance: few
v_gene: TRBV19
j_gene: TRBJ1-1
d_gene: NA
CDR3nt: TGTGCCACCTCGGCGGGTATGAACACTGAAGCTTTCTTT
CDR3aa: CATSAGMNTEAFF

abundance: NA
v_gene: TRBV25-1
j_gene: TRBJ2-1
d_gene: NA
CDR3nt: TGTGCCAGCCAGGCAGGGAGCTCCTACAATGAGCAGTTCTTC
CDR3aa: CASQAGSSYNEQFF

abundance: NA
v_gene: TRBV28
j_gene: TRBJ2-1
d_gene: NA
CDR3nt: TGTGCCAGCAGTTTTCGTAGGCGGCCTGGGGGAAATGAGCAGTTCTTC
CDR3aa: CASSFRRRPGGNEQFF

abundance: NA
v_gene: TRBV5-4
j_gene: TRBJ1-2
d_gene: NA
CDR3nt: TGTGCCAGCAGCCTGTCCGGGGGCTGGGGCTACACCTTC
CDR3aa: CASSLSGGWGYTF

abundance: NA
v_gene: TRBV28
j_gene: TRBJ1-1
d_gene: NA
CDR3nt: TGTGCCAGCAGCGAAAACAGGTTGAACACTGAAGCTTTCTTT
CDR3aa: CASSENRLNTEAFF

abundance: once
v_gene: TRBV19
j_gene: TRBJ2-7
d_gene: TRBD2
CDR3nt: TGTGCCAGTAGAAAAAGCGGGAGGATCTCCTACGAGCAGTACTTC
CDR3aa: CASRKSGRISYEQYF

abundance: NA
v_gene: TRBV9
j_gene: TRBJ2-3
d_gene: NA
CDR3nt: TGTGCCAGCAGCGTAGTAGTAACAGATACGCAGTATTTT
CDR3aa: CASSVVVTDTQYF

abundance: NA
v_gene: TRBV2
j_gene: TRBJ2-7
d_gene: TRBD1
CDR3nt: TGTGCCAGCCTTGGCGGGGACAGGGCCACCTACGAGCAGTACTTC
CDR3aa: CASLGGDRATYEQYF

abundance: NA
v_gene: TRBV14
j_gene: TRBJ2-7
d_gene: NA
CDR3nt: TGTGCCAGCAGCCCGCAACAGGGTCCCGAGCAGTACTTC
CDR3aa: CASSPQQGPEQYF

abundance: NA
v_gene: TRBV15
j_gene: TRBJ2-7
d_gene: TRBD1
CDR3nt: TGTGCCACCAGCTCCCGGGACAGGGTGGACCACGAGCAGTACTTC
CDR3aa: CATSSRDRVDHEQYF

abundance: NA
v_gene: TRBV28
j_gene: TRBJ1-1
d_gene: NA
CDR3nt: TGTGCCGCAACAAGGATGCCAGGCGCCACTGAAGCTTTCTTT
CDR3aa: CAATRMPGATEAFF

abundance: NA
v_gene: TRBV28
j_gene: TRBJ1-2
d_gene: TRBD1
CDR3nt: TGTGCCAGCATGAACAGGGGGGACTATGGCTACACCTTC
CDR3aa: CASMNRGDYGYTF

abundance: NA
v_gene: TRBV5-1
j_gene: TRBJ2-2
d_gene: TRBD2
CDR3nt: TGCGCCAGCAGCTTGAAAGGACTAGCGGCTAACACCGGGGAGCTGTTTTTT
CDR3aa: CASSLKGLAANTGELFF

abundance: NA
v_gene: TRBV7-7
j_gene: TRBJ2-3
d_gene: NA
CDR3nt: TGTGCCAGCAGCTTAGTGGGACACCGGGGGGATACGCAGTATTTT
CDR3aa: CASSLVGHRGDTQYF

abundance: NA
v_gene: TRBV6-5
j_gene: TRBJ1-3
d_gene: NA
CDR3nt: TGTGCCAGCAGGTTCAGACTCGGAGGCACCATATATTTT
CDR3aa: CASRFRLGGTIYF

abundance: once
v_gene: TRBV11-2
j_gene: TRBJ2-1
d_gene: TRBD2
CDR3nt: TGTGCCAGCAGCGGAAGGACTAGCGCCAACAATGAGCAGTTCTTC
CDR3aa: CASSGRTSANNEQFF

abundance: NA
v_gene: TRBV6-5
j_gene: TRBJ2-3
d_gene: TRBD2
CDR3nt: TGTGCCAGCAGTTACGATCGGGGGGGAACAGATACGCAGTATTTT
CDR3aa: CASSYDRGGTDTQYF

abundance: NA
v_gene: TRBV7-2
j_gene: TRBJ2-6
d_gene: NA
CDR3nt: TGTGCCAGCAGCTTAGAGCCCTATGGGGCCAACGTCCTGACTTTC
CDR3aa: CASSLEPYGANVLTF

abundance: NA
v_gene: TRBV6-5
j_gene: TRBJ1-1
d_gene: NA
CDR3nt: TGTGCCAGCAGTTACCGGGGGGCGCGGGGAAACACTGAAGCTTTCTTT
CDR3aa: CASSYRGARGNTEAFF

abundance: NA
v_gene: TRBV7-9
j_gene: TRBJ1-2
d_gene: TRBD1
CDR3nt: TGTGCCAGCAGCCCAGGGACAGACTATGGCTACACCTTC
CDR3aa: CASSPGTDYGYTF

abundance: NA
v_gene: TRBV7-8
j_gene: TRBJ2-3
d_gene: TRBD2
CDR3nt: TGTGCCAGCAGCTTAATACGAGCGGGAGGCTCCAGGGGAGATACGCAGTATTTT
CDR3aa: CASSLIRAGGSRGDTQYF

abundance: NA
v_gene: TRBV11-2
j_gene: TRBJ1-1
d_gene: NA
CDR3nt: TGTGCCAGCAGCCTTTGGCGGGAGGGTGAAGCTTTCTTT
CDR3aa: CASSLWREGEAFF